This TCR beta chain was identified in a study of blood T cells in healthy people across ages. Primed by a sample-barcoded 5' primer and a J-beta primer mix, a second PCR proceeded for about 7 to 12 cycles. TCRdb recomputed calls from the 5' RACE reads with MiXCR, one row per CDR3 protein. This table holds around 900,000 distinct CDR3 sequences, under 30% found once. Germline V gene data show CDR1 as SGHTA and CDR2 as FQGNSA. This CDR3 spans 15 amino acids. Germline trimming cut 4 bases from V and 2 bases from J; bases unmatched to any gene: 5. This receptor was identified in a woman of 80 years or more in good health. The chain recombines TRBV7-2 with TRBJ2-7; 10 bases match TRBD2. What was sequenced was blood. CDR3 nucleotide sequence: TGTGCCAGCAGCTCAAGGACTAGCGGCACCTACGAGCAGTACTTC. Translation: CASSSRTSGTYEQYF. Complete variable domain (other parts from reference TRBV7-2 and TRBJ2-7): GAGVSQSPSNKVTEKGKDVELRCDPISGHTALYWYRQSLGQGLEFLIYFQGNSAPDKSGLPSDRFSAERTGGSVSTLTIQRTQQEDSAVYLCASSSRTSGTYEQYFGPGTRLTVT.